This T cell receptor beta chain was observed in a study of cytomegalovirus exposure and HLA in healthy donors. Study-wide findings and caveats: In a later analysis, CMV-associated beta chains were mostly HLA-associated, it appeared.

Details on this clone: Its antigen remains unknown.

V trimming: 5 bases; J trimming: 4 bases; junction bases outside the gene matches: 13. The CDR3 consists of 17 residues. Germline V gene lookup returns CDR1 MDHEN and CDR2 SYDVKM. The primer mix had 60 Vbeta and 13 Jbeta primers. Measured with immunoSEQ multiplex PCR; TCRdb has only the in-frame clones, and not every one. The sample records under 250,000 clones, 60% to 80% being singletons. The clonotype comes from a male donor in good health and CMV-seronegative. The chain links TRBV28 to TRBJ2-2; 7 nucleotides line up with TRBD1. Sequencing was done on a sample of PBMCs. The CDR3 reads CASSLLSTTGSTGELFF. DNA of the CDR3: TGTGCCAGCAGTCTACTTTCCACGACAGGGAGCACCGGGGAGCTGTTTTTT.